The rows below give T cell receptor beta chains drawn from one sample of a study of T cell responses to AZD1222 COVID-19 vaccine. The method was immunoSEQ multiplex PCR; TCRdb's version includes in-frame clones alone and lacks a portion of them. The top ten clones hold less than 11% of a sample with 200,000 or so clones, approximately 92% of them seen once. Source: peripheral blood, taken on day 0 of AZD1222 vaccination. Receptor source: an adult in good health. CDR3s include the opening cysteine and the closing phenylalanine or tryptophan. A D gene is named only where the DNA matches it firmly. Only part of the rows carry a size: once, few, many, or a class if the clone is expanded.

d_call	clone_size	j_call	v_call	cdr3_nt	cdr3_aa
-	-	TRBJ2-2	TRBV15	TGTGCCACCAGCACGCCTGAGCCCACCGGGGAGCTGTTTTTT	CATSTPEPTGELFF
-	-	TRBJ2-5	TRBV5-1	TGCGCCAGCAGCTTGGTGCCGGGACACCAAGAGACCCAGTACTTC	CASSLVPGHQETQYF
-	-	TRBJ1-1	TRBV20-1	TGCAGTGCTACCCGACAGCTTGAAGCTTTCTTT	CSATRQLEAFF
TRBD1	once	TRBJ1-2	TRBV6-5	TGTGCCAGCAGTTTCGACAGGGCAGGCTATGGCTACACCTTC	CASSFDRAGYGYTF
TRBD1	-	TRBJ1-4	TRBV5-4	TGTGCCAGCCGGACAGGGGATAATGAAAAACTGTTTTTT	CASRTGDNEKLFF
-	-	TRBJ1-2	TRBV3-1/TRBV3-2	TGTGCCAGCAGCCAAGAGCATCGGGGGAGCTATGGCTACACCTTC	CASSQEHRGSYGYTF
-	-	TRBJ2-1	TRBV30	TGTGCCTGGAGCGCCCAGGGAATAGGGCAGTTCTTC	CAWSAQGIGQFF
TRBD1	once	TRBJ1-2	TRBV13	TGTGCCAGCAGCTTAGGAAAGACAGGGTATCATGGCTACACCTTC	CASSLGKTGYHGYTF
TRBD2	-	TRBJ2-7	TRBV11-2	TGTGCCAGCAGCTTAGGACTAGCGGTGACCTACGAGCAGTACTTC	CASSLGLAVTYEQYF
TRBD1	-	TRBJ2-6	TRBV19	TGTGCCAGTAGCGCCGGGACAGGGACCGGGGCCAACGTCCTGACTTTC	CASSAGTGTGANVLTF
-	-	TRBJ1-2	TRBV24-1	TGTGCCACCAGTGGAGGTCCTAACTATGGCTACACCTTC	CATSGGPNYGYTF
TRBD1	-	TRBJ2-1	TRBV28	TGTGCCAGCAGCGACAGGGGATCTTACAATGAGCAGTTCTTC	CASSDRGSYNEQFF
-	-	TRBJ1-1	TRBV4-2	TGTGCCAGCAGCGAACAGGGAGGAGAGACTGAAGCTTTCTTT	CASSEQGGETEAFF
TRBD1	-	TRBJ1-1	TRBV2	TGTGCCAGCAGGGCCCGGACAGGGGGTCTTGAAGCTTTCTTT	CASRARTGGLEAFF
-	-	TRBJ1-1	TRBV7-3	TGTGCCAGCAGCTTCGGAGGGACGAACACTGAAGCTTTCTTT	CASSFGGTNTEAFF
TRBD1	-	TRBJ1-2	TRBV5-6	TGTGCCAGCAGCCGATCCGGGACAGGCGCTGATGGGTATGGCTACACCTTC	CASSRSGTGADGYGYTF
-	-	TRBJ2-7	TRBV30	TGTGCCTGGAGGGGACCGCAGCCCTACGAGCAGTACTTC	CAWRGPQPYEQYF
-	-	TRBJ2-1	TRBV5-1	TGCGCCAGCAGCCCGGGGCTTGAGCAGTTCTTC	CASSPGLEQFF
-	-	TRBJ2-1	TRBV3-1/TRBV3-2	TGTGCCAGCAGGAGGGATCAGGGAGGCCCCTTGTCTGAGCAGTTCTTC	CASRRDQGGPLSEQFF
-	-	TRBJ2-1	TRBV7-2	TGTGCCAGCAGCTTAGAGAGTATCTCCTACAATGAGCAGTTCTTC	CASSLESISYNEQFF
-	-	TRBJ2-5	TRBV2	TGTGCCAGCAGTGATTGGGAGACCCAGTACTTC	CASSDWETQYF
-	-	TRBJ2-7	TRBV7-6	TGTGCCAGCAGCTTTGGGGCCAGCAACTACGAGCAGTACTTC	CASSFGASNYEQYF
-	-	TRBJ1-3	TRBV28	TGTGCCAGCAGCCGAAGTGGAAACACCATATATTTT	CASSRSGNTIYF
-	-	TRBJ1-1	TRBV5-1	TGCGCCAGCAGGGTGGGGGGTATGAACACTGAAGCTTTCTTT	CASRVGGMNTEAFF
-	-	TRBJ2-1	TRBV10-3	TGTGCCATCAGTGAGTCCCCGAGCTCCTACAATGAGCAGTTCTTC	CAISESPSSYNEQFF
TRBD2	once	TRBJ2-3	TRBV19	TGTGCCAGTATGTCTTGGCGGGAGAGCACAGATACGCAGTATTTT	CASMSWRESTDTQYF
-	-	TRBJ2-3	TRBV6-6	TGTGCCAGCAGTTACCGGGGAAGCACAGATACGCAGTATTTT	CASSYRGSTDTQYF
-	-	TRBJ1-6	TRBV19	TGTGCCAGTAGGGTACAGGGTTTATTTTCACCCCTCCACTTT	CASRVQGLFSPLHF